This entry lists 18 T cell receptor beta chains sequenced from one sample in a study of blood T cell repertoires in COVID-19. TCRdb keeps only in-frame clones here, not all; method: immunoSEQ multiplex PCR. The data contain 250,000 to 350,000 clones, approximately 85% of them seen just once; the ten biggest clones take up about 4.1%. The specimen sequenced was PBMCs or T cells enriched from blood (not recorded which). The receptors originated from a woman in her 30s who had recovered from COVID-19.

Only one count was recorded for this clone. The V and J genes are TRBV5-1 and TRBJ2-1, with a possible D match to TRBD1 (5 bases). This CDR3 has 13 amino acids. CDR1 SGHRS and CDR2 YFSETQ come from the germline V gene. The germline V and J ends were trimmed by 2 bases and 8 bases, with 11 bases remaining between them. The CDR3 DNA reads TGCGCCAGCAGCTTCAAAGGGGTTGATGAGCAGTTCTTC. Residues: CASSFKGVDEQFF.

V and J are TRBV4-2 and TRBJ2-5; TRBD2 agrees at 9 bases. The V segment lost 1 base and the J segment 0 bases; nucleotides outside the gene matches: 3. Germline V lookup: CDR1 LGHNA, CDR2 YNFKEQ. This CDR3 is built from 16 residues. The CDR3 DNA follows: TGTGCCAGCAGCCAAGGCGGGAGGGGGTACCAAGAGACCCAGTACTTC. Translation: CASSQGGRGYQETQYF.

This chain links TRBV5-1 with TRBJ2-7, with 7 bases lining up with TRBD1. Germline assignment: CDR1 SGHRS and CDR2 YFSETQ. The CDR3 covers 14 residues. Trimming removed 2 bases from V and 5 bases from J; junction bases left unmatched: 7. The CDR3 nucleotides are TGCGCCAGCAGCTTTTACAGGGGTTACAACGAGCAGTACTTC. Translation gives CASSFYRGYNEQYF.

J is TRBJ1-5 and V is TRBV27; D is unresolved. This CDR3 has 14 amino acids. V dropped 2 bases and J dropped 9 bases, with 14 bases sitting between them. The V gene's germline CDR1 is MNHEY and CDR2 SMNVEV (reference sequence). The CDR3 nucleotides are TGTGCCAGCAGTTTAAACGGCGGACTGGGGCCCCAGCATTTT. Its translation: CASSLNGGLGPQHF.

J is TRBJ1-2 and V is TRBV28; TRBD1 matches at 9 bases. Germline V gene data show CDR1 as MDHEN and CDR2 as SYDVKM. The CDR3 loop spans 15 amino acids. After removal of 5 bases from V and 8 bases from J, the junction contained 12 bases not matched to a gene. The DNA of the CDR3 is TGTGCCAGCAGTCCCCGGGACAGGGTGGTTAAGGGCTACACCTTC. Residues: CASSPRDRVVKGYTF.

V gene TRBV19 combines with J gene TRBJ2-3, with 9 bases lining up with TRBD2. Germline CDR1 reads LNHDA; CDR2 reads SQIVND (reference sequence). After removal of 5 bases from V and 8 bases from J, the junction contained 11 bases not matched to a gene. This CDR3 has 15 residues. The CDR3 is CASSRLADPGGTQYF. CDR3 coding DNA: TGTGCCAGTAGTCGACTAGCGGACCCGGGTGGTACGCAGTATTTT.

This clone has a count of ten or more. The chain combines TRBV6-4 with TRBJ2-1, with TRBD2 matching 7 bases. Germline-derived CDR1 and CDR2 are MRHNA and SNTAGT. The V segment lost 5 bases and the J segment 2 bases; nucleotides outside the gene matches: 0. This CDR3 contains 13 residues. For the CDR3, the DNA is TGTGCCAGCAGTAGCGGGACCTACAATGAGCAGTTCTTC. This encodes CASSSGTYNEQFF.

The chain recombines TRBV28 with TRBJ2-3; D call uncertain. The CDR3 sequence is 13 residues long. The germline V gene has CDR1 MDHEN and CDR2 SYDVKM. Trimming shortened V by 2 bases and J by 6 bases, and 9 bases separated the two germline ends. CDR3 sequence (DNA): TGTGCCAGCAGTTTACCCTCCCCCGATACGCAGTATTTT. Protein sequence: CASSLPSPDTQYF.

This chain joins TRBV5-1 and TRBJ1-1, with 7 bases matching TRBD1. The CDR3 runs to 14 residues. Losses at the gene ends were 5 bases for V and 0 bases for J; bases not matched to a gene: 4. Germline V gives CDR1 SGHRS, CDR2 YFSETQ. CDR3 sequence (DNA): TGCGCCAGCAGTTTCGACAGGGTGAACACTGAAGCTTTCTTT. Protein: CASSFDRVNTEAFF.

The V gene is TRBV25-1, the J gene TRBJ1-2; D is unclear. Trimming shortened V by 3 bases and J by 9 bases, and 26 bases separated the two germline ends. CDR1 is MGHDK and CDR2 is SYGVNS in the germline V gene. CDR3 size: 17 residues. As DNA, the CDR3 is TGTGCCAGCAGTGATCTCAGTCGGCCGCCGGCAGGTGATCGCTACACCTTC. This codes for CASSDLSRPPAGDRYTF.

The J gene is TRBJ2-1, the V gene TRBV21-1; the table gives TRBD2 as D, unverified against the DNA. TRBV21-1 is shown as a pseudogene. The CDR3 is 16 amino acids. The DNA of the CDR3 is TGTGCCAGCAGCAAATCGAACGGGGGGGCGCGGAATGAGCAGTTCTTC. It specifies CASSKSNGGARNEQFF.

This rearrangement joins TRBV19 to TRBJ1-4; 9 nucleotides align to TRBD1. V lost 5 bases, J lost 5 bases, and 18 bases stayed unmatched. The germline V gene has CDR1 LNHDA and CDR2 SQIVND (reference sequence). CDR3 length: 19 residues. For the CDR3, the DNA is TGTGCCAGTAGTGCACCTCCGGGACAGGGAATAGGGACGAATGAAAAACTGTTTTTT. Protein: CASSAPPGQGIGTNEKLFF.

The chain has TRBV10-3 and TRBJ2-3, with D hard to call. In germline, CDR1 is ENHRY, CDR2 SYGVKD. Trimming stripped 0 bases from V and 2 bases from J, with 15 bases between. CDR3 length: 17 amino acids. The CDR3 sequence: CAISESSARSFTDTQYF. The CDR3 DNA is TGTGCCATCAGTGAGTCCTCCGCAAGGAGCTTCACAGATACGCAGTATTTT.

V is TRBV27 and J is TRBJ2-5; 16 nucleotides agree with TRBD2. After removal of 6 bases from V and 5 bases from J, the junction contained 6 bases not matched to a gene. Germline V gives CDR1 MNHEY, CDR2 SMNVEV (reference sequence). The CDR3 has 16 residues. The chain's CDR3 is CASRPGLAGGRETQYF. DNA for the CDR3: TGTGCCAGCAGGCCGGGACTAGCGGGGGGGCGGGAGACCCAGTACTTC.

This sequence joins TRBV7-3 and TRBJ2-5; a possible D gene is TRBD1 (6 bases). This CDR3 contains 13 residues. V shed 5 bases and J shed 7 bases, with 14 bases lying between them. The germline V gene encodes CDR1 SGHTA and CDR2 FQGTGA. The DNA for the CDR3 is TGTGCCAGCAGCATCGGGACAAGCGGGACCCAGTACTTC. It encodes CASSIGTSGTQYF. Variable domain in full (rest from reference TRBV7-3 and TRBJ2-5): GAGVSQTPSNKVTEKGKYVELRCDPISGHTALYWYRQSLGQGPEFLIYFQGTGAADDSGLPNDRFFAVRPEGSVSTLKIQRTERGDSAVYLCASSIGTSGTQYFGPGTRLLVL.

The chain recombines TRBV27 with TRBJ2-1; 10 positions agree with TRBD2. The V and J ends lost 1 base and 7 bases, in that order; junction bases with no gene match: 4. The germline CDR1 and CDR2 sequences are MNHEY and SMNVEV (reference sequence). The CDR3 totals 15 residues. In DNA form, the CDR3 reads TGTGCCAGCAGTTTATTCGTAGCGGGGGGAAATGAGCAGTTCTTC. It is translated as CASSLFVAGGNEQFF.

A single count supports this clone. This sequence joins TRBV6-5 and TRBJ1-1, with D unclear. V lost 0 bases and J lost 4, with 12 bases in between. The CDR3 runs to 15 residues. Germline values: CDR1 MNHEY, CDR2 SVGAGI. CDR3 in DNA: TGTGCCAGCAGTTACTCGGCTGTGGCGGGCACTGAAGCTTTCTTT. It codes for CASSYSAVAGTEAFF.

The J gene is TRBJ1-5, the V gene TRBV6-5; no firm D call. Germline CDR1 reads MNHEY; CDR2 reads SVGAGI. V lost 6 bases and J 4 bases, leaving 10 bases between the germline ends. CDR3 length: 13 residues. DNA for the CDR3: TGTGCCAGCAGCCGACTTGGGAATCAGCCCCAGCATTTT. Encoded protein: CASSRLGNQPQHF.